These 27 T cell receptor beta chains were sequenced from one sample in a study of blood T cell repertoires in COVID-19. Profiling relied on immunoSEQ multiplex PCR, and the TCRdb table lists in-frame clones only, not all of them. In the table there are around 150,000 clones, 85% to 90% of which are singletons. What was sequenced was peripheral blood. All receptors derive from a man over 45 with active or convalescent COVID-19.

The CDR3 protein is CASSPQGLAGGRADTQYF. As DNA, the CDR3 is TGTGCCAGCTCACCACAAGGACTAGCGGGAGGGCGAGCAGATACGCAGTATTTT. The V and J genes are TRBV18 and TRBJ2-3; 15 nucleotides align to TRBD2. The CDR3 is 18 residues long. With 1 base clipped from V and 4 bases from J, the junction kept 6 bases outside the gene matches. Per germline, CDR1 KGHSH and CDR2 LQKENI. Looking up the rest from reference TRBV18 and TRBJ2-3 gives the full variable domain: NAGVMQNPRHLVRRRGQEARLRCSPMKGHSHVYWYRQLPEEGLKFMVYLQKENIIDESGMPKERFSAEFPKEGPSILRIQQVVRGDSAAYFCASSPQGLAGGRADTQYFGPGTRLTVL.

CDR3 region: CASSLYYEQYF. In DNA form, the CDR3 reads TGTGCCAGCAGTCTTTATTACGAGCAGTACTTC. This sequence joins TRBV28 and TRBJ2-7; no clear D gene. CDR3 length: 11 residues. Trimming stripped 5 bases from V and 4 bases from J, with 6 bases between. The V gene's germline CDR1 is MDHEN and CDR2 SYDVKM.

This clone was observed a single time. The gene calls are TRBV18 and TRBJ2-2, with 7 bases identical to TRBD1. The CDR3 runs to 17 residues. The V gene's germline CDR1 is KGHSH and CDR2 LQKENI. V dropped 3 bases and J dropped 1; count of bases not matched to a gene: 8. The CDR3 nucleotides read TGTGCCAGCTCACCTGTTCCGGGACAGCGGAACACCGGGGAGCTGTTTTTT. Amino acid sequence: CASSPVPGQRNTGELFF. Combining the CDR3 with reference TRBV18 and TRBJ2-2 gives the whole variable domain NAGVMQNPRHLVRRRGQEARLRCSPMKGHSHVYWYRQLPEEGLKFMVYLQKENIIDESGMPKERFSAEFPKEGPSILRIQQVVRGDSAAYFCASSPVPGQRNTGELFFGEGSRLTVL.

J is TRBJ2-7 and V is TRBV27, with 12 bases that match TRBD2. Germline assignment: CDR1 MNHEY and CDR2 SMNVEV (reference sequence). The CDR3 covers 16 residues. With 5 bases clipped from V and 0 bases from J, the junction kept 5 bases outside the gene matches. DNA of the CDR3: TGTGCCAGCAGTCCGGGACTAGCGGGTAGCTCCTACGAGCAGTACTTC. Translation gives CASSPGLAGSSYEQYF.

This chain joins TRBV29-1 and TRBJ2-1; 14 bases match TRBD2. The V segment lost 3 bases and the J segment 3 bases; nucleotides outside the gene matches: 7. There are 17 residues in the CDR3. Germline-derived CDR1 and CDR2 are SQVTM and ANQGSEA. The CDR3 DNA follows: TGCAGCGTTGATCTCGGACTAGCGGGAGGCCGCTACAATGAGCAGTTCTTC. Encoded protein: CSVDLGLAGGRYNEQFF.

The rearrangement links TRBV7-2 to TRBJ2-1; TRBD2 matches at 11 bases. This CDR3 comprises 16 residues. The germline CDR1 and CDR2 sequences are SGHTA and FQGNSA. V shed 1 base, J shed 10 bases, and the junction held 9 bases outside the gene matches. The CDR3 loop reads CASSLVFSGRANEQFF. CDR3 bases: TGTGCCAGCAGCTTAGTTTTTAGCGGGAGGGCCAACGAGCAGTTCTTC.

The chain has TRBV6-1 and TRBJ2-7; D gene uncertain. CDR3 length equals 14 residues. V lost 0 bases and J lost 2, with 8 bases in between. Germline V gives CDR1 MNHNS, CDR2 SASEGT. CDR3 residues: CASSEATWAYEQYF. The CDR3, as DNA: TGTGCCAGCAGTGAAGCGACTTGGGCCTACGAGCAGTACTTC.

This clone was seen once. This chain connects TRBV11-2 to TRBJ1-4; 7 nucleotides match TRBD1. CDR3 size: 15 residues. CDR1 and CDR2 from the germline V gene are SGHAT and FQNNGV. V was pared by 5 bases and J by 4 bases, with 7 bases of the junction left unmatched. CDR3 amino acids: CASSQRTGLNEKLFF. The DNA of the CDR3 is TGTGCCAGCAGCCAACGGACAGGCCTTAATGAAAAACTGTTTTTT. The whole variable domain, remainder taken from reference TRBV11-2 and TRBJ1-4, is EAGVAQSPRYKIIEKRQSVAFWCNPISGHATLYWYQQILGQGPKLLIQFQNNGVVDDSQLPKDRFSAERLKGVDSTLKIQPAKLEDSAVYLCASSQRTGLNEKLFFGSGTQLSVL.

The chain uses TRBV11-2 and TRBJ2-2, with D possibly matching TRBD1 (6 bases). Trimming left V 3 bases short and J 3 bases short, with 8 bases between. Looked up from germline, CDR1 is SGHAT and CDR2 is FQNNGV. The CDR3 extends over 14 amino acids. This CDR3 reads CASSFNRDTGELFF. The CDR3 DNA reads TGTGCCAGCAGCTTTAACAGGGACACCGGGGAGCTGTTTTTT.

This clone was counted once. This chain uses TRBV7-9 with TRBJ2-7, with D hard to call. V lost 0 bases to trimming and J lost 2 bases, with 5 bases between them. The V gene's germline CDR1 is SEHNR and CDR2 FQNEAQ (reference sequence). This CDR3 is 13 amino acids long. CDR3 in amino acids: CASSLANTYEQYF. DNA for the CDR3: TGTGCCAGCAGCTTAGCGAACACCTACGAGCAGTACTTC.

The chain employs TRBV24-1 and TRBJ2-2; 11 bases fit TRBD1. Trimming at V came to 5 bases and at J to 5 bases, leaving 6 bases not matched to a gene. Germline V gene lookup returns CDR1 KGHDR and CDR2 SFDVKD. The CDR3 spans 16 residues. CDR3 in amino acids: CATSGWTGGRTGELFF. The DNA of the CDR3 is TGTGCCACCAGTGGTTGGACAGGGGGCCGAACCGGGGAGCTGTTTTTT.

The chain couples TRBV3-1 (or the pseudogene TRBV3-2) to TRBJ2-2; no firm D call. V lost 4 bases and J 6 bases, leaving 18 bases between the germline ends. CDR3 length equals 16 residues. In germline, CDR1 is LGHDT, CDR2 YNNKEL (reference sequence). The CDR3 DNA follows: TGTGCCAGCAGCCCTGCGTGGAGAGTTTCACCCGGGGAGCTGTTTTTT. This codes for CASSPAWRVSPGELFF.

The rearrangement uses TRBV5-1 and TRBJ2-7; 12 bases are shared with TRBD2. The germline V gene has CDR1 SGHRS and CDR2 YFSETQ. Unmatched junction bases numbered 9, after V lost 0 bases and J lost 5 bases. CDR3 length: 17 amino acids. The CDR3 loop reads CASSLAGLAGRRDEQYF. CDR3 DNA sequence: TGCGCCAGCAGCTTGGCGGGACTAGCGGGCCGACGGGACGAGCAGTACTTC.

The rearrangement links TRBV5-4 to TRBJ2-2; perhaps TRBD2 as D (6 bases). The V end lost 4 bases, the J end lost 4 bases, and 14 bases lay between the germline ends. The CDR3 loop spans 15 amino acids. From germline, CDR1 is SGHNT and CDR2 YYREEE (reference sequence). CDR3 amino acids: CASSQRAVATGELFF. The CDR3, as DNA: TGTGCCAGCAGCCAGCGGGCCGTAGCCACCGGGGAGCTGTTTTTT.

Written as DNA, the CDR3 is TGTGCCAGCAGGGCGGGGAACAACGAGCAGTACTTC. It yields the protein CASRAGNNEQYF. The rearrangement joins TRBV6-6 to TRBJ2-7; TRBD2 might be the D (6 bases). V shed 6 bases and J shed 5 bases, with 11 bases lying between them. Germline CDR1 MNHNY, CDR2 SVGAGI (reference sequence). The CDR3 extends over 12 amino acids.

This chain joins TRBV11-2 and TRBJ2-7; 12 nucleotides align to TRBD2. J was trimmed by 5 bases and V by 5 bases; bases with no gene match: 10. CDR3 length: 16 amino acids. CDR1 SGHAT and CDR2 FQNNGV come from the germline V gene. The CDR3, as DNA: TGTGCCAGCAGCCGCGGTCTAGCGGGAGGGTCCAACGAGCAGTACTTC. It codes for CASSRGLAGGSNEQYF.

This clone came up a few times. The chain recombines TRBV7-9 with TRBJ2-7; D might be TRBD2 (7 bases). This CDR3 region has 17 residues. From germline, CDR1 is SEHNR and CDR2 FQNEAQ (reference sequence). V gave up 1 base and J gave up 0 bases, with 16 bases separating them. The CDR3 DNA reads as TGTGCCAGCAGCTTAGGTGTAAGCGGGACAAGCTCCTACGAGCAGTACTTC. This codes for CASSLGVSGTSSYEQYF. The entire variable domain, with the rest obtained from reference TRBV7-9 and TRBJ2-7, is as follows: DTGVSQNPRHKITKRGQNVTFRCDPISEHNRLYWYRQTLGQGPEFLTYFQNEAQLEKSRLLSDRFSAERPKGSFSTLEIQRTEQGDSAMYLCASSLGVSGTSSYEQYFGPGTRLTVT.

The chain has TRBV4-3 and TRBJ2-2, with D possibly being TRBD2 (5 bases). V was cut by 0 bases and J by 1 base, with 12 bases left in between. This CDR3 has 17 amino acids. Germline V CDR1 and CDR2: LGHNA, YSLEER. Here the CDR3 DNA reads TGCGCCAGCAGCCAAGATCTAGGCGGACTGAACACCGGGGAGCTGTTTTTT. This codes for CASSQDLGGLNTGELFF.

The chain's CDR3 is CASSPRGGGTEAFF. CDR3 DNA sequence: TGTGCCAGCAGCCCCCGGGGGGGCGGCACTGAAGCTTTCTTT. The V and J genes are TRBV7-9 and TRBJ1-1; a weak D match, TRBD1 (6 bases). Germline V gene data show CDR1 as SEHNR and CDR2 as FQNEAQ (reference sequence). This CDR3 has 14 amino acids. The V end was cut by 5 bases, the J end by 4 bases, with 14 bases between.

The chain joins TRBV19 to TRBJ2-5; maybe TRBD1 (5 bases). V was trimmed by 5 bases and J by 7 bases, leaving 14 bases between them. There are 13 residues in the CDR3. CDR1 LNHDA and CDR2 SQIVND come from the germline V gene (reference sequence). The CDR3 protein is CASSQGFRGTQYF. The CDR3 nucleotides are TGTGCCAGTAGTCAGGGTTTTAGGGGGACCCAGTACTTC.

The chain carries TRBV7-2 and TRBJ2-3; the D gene is possibly TRBD1 (5 bases). The CDR3 has 12 amino acids. V was trimmed by 4 bases and J by 7 bases, leaving 9 bases between them. Germline CDR1 SGHTA, CDR2 FQGNSA. CDR3 DNA: TGTGCCAGCAGCTCTGACAGATATACGCAGTATTTT. Its protein is CASSSDRYTQYF.

This chain connects TRBV7-3 to TRBJ2-5; TRBD2 aligns across 10 bases. V dropped 2 bases and J dropped 2; count of bases not matched to a gene: 5. Per the germline V gene, CDR1 is SGHTA and CDR2 is FQGTGA. This CDR3 comprises 16 residues. The CDR3 DNA follows: TGTGCCAGCAGCTTAGGCCCTAGCGGGGGTCAAGAGACCCAGTACTTC. This translates into CASSLGPSGGQETQYF.

The chain's CDR3 is CASSEGLVPSSGANVLTF. For the CDR3, the DNA is TGTGCCAGCAGTGAAGGACTTGTCCCGAGCTCTGGGGCCAACGTCCTGACTTTC. V and J are TRBV6-1 and TRBJ2-6; the D is unclear. V lost 1 base to trimming and J lost 0 bases, with 13 bases between them. CDR1 is MNHNS and CDR2 is SASEGT in the germline V gene. CDR3 size: 18 residues.

The chain uses TRBV9 and TRBJ2-6; 11 bases match TRBD2. The ends lost 3 bases at V and 2 bases at J; junction bases unmatched: 16. CDR1 and CDR2 from the germline V gene are SGDLS and YYNGEE. This CDR3 contains 21 residues. The CDR3 DNA follows: TGTGCCAGCAGCGGCTCTTTTAGCGGGAGGGCCCCAAGCCCTGGGGCCAACGTCCTGACTTTC. This encodes CASSGSFSGRAPSPGANVLTF.

As regards this clone: A read error may account for a junction end that differs from germline. The CDR3 loop is CSVEGLAGDEQYF. DNA for the CDR3: TGCAGCGTGGAAGGACTAGCGGGAGACGAGCAGTACTTC. The gene calls are TRBV29-1 and TRBJ2-7; 13 bases are shared with TRBD2. Germline V gives CDR1 SQVTM, CDR2 ANQGSEA. The CDR3 extends over 13 amino acids.

The chain combines TRBV5-1 with TRBJ2-3; 12 nucleotides line up with TRBD2. CDR1 is SGHRS and CDR2 is YFSETQ in the germline V gene. With 2 bases clipped from V and 4 bases from J, the junction kept 20 bases outside the gene matches. This CDR3 region has 21 residues. This chain's CDR3 is CASSFLSPRLAGGPGPDTQYF. CDR3 nucleotides: TGCGCCAGCAGCTTCCTATCTCCAAGGCTAGCGGGAGGGCCGGGGCCAGATACGCAGTATTTT.

The chain joins TRBV7-2 to TRBJ2-7; no firm D call. Trimming stripped 2 bases from V and 4 bases from J, with 6 bases between. This CDR3 is built from 12 residues. Germline V gene data show CDR1 as SGHTA and CDR2 as FQGNSA. The CDR3 DNA sequence: TGTGCCAGCAGCTTATCCGGGTACGAGCAGTACTTC. This translates into CASSLSGYEQYF. Using reference TRBV7-2 and TRBJ2-7 for the parts outside the CDR3, the full variable domain is GAGVSQSPSNKVTEKGKDVELRCDPISGHTALYWYRQSLGQGLEFLIYFQGNSAPDKSGLPSDRFSAERTGGSVSTLTIQRTQQEDSAVYLCASSLSGYEQYFGPGTRLTVT.